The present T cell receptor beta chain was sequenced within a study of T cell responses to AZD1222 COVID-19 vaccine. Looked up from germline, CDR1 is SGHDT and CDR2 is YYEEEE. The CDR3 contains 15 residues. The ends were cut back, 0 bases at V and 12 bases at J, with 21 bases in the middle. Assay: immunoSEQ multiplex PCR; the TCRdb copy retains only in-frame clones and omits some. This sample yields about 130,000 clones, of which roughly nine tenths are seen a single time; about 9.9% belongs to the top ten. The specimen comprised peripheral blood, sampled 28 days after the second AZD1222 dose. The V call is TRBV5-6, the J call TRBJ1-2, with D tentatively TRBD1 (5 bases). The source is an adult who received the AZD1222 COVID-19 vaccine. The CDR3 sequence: CASSLGVNRPFGDTF. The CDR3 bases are TGTGCCAGCAGCTTGGGGGTTAACAGGCCCTTTGGAGACACCTTC.